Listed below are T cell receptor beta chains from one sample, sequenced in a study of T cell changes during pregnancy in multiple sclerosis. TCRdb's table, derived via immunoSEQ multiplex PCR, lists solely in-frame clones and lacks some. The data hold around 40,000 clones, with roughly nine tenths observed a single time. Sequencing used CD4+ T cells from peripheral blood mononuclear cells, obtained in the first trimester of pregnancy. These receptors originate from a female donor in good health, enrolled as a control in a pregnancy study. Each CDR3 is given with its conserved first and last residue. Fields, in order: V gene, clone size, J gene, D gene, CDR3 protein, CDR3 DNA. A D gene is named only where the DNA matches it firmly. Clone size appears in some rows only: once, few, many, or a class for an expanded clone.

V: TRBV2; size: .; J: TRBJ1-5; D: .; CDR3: CASRGVNSNQPQHF; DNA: TGTGCCAGCAGAGGAGTTAATAGCAATCAGCCCCAGCATTTT
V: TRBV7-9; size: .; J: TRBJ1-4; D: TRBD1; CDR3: CASRWDRGGEKLFF; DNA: TGTGCCAGCAGATGGGACAGGGGGGGTGAAAAACTGTTTTTT
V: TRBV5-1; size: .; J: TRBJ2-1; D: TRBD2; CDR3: CASSSRPKTSGHNEQFF; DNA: TGCGCCAGCAGCTCCCGTCCAAAGACTAGCGGTCACAATGAGCAGTTCTTC
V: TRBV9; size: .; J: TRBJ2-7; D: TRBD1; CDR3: CASGTGAPYEQYF; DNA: TGTGCCTCCGGGACAGGGGCCCCCTACGAGCAGTACTTC
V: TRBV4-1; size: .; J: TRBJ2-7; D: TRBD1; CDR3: CASSLTGVVDEQYF; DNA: TGCGCCAGCAGCCTCACAGGGGTGGTCGACGAGCAGTACTTC
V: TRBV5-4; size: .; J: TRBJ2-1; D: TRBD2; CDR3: CASSSQGSGVPEQFF; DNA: TGTGCCAGCAGCTCGCAAGGTAGCGGGGTGCCTGAGCAGTTCTTC
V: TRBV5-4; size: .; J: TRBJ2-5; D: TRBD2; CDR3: CASSLGLAGGETQYF; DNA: TGTGCCAGCAGCTTAGGACTAGCAGGCGGAGAGACCCAGTACTTC
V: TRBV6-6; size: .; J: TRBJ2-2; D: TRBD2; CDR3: CASSYGTSVGGELFF; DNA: TGTGCCAGCAGTTACGGGACTAGCGTGGGCGGGGAGCTGTTTTTT
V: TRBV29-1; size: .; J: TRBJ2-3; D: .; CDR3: CSVRSGGTDTQYF; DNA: TGCAGCGTCAGATCGGGTGGCACAGATACGCAGTATTTT
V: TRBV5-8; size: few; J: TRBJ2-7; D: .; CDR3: CASSPGVYAYEQYF; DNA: TGTGCCAGCAGTCCCGGGGTTTATGCCTACGAGCAGTACTTC
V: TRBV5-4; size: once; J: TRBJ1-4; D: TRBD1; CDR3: CASSRTGTAESGLFF; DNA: TGTGCCAGCAGCCGGACCGGGACAGCGGAAAGTGGACTGTTTTTT
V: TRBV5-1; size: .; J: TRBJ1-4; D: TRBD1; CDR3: CASSLIGQGSEKLFF; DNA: TGCGCCAGCAGCTTGATCGGACAGGGTAGTGAAAAACTGTTTTTT
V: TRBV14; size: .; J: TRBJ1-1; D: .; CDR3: CASRPPGPEAFF; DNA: TGTGCCAGCAGACCCCCGGGTCCTGAAGCTTTCTTT
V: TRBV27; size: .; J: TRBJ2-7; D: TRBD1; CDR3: CASSWDRWSSYEQYF; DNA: TGTGCCAGCAGTTGGGACAGGTGGAGCTCCTACGAGCAGTACTTC
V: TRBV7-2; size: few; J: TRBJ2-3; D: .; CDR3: CASSSGAGARGTQYF; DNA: TGTGCCAGCAGCTCAGGCGCCGGCGCCCGGGGTACGCAGTATTTT
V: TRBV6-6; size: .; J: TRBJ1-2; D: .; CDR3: CASSYPQVNYGYTF; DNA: TGCGCCAGCAGTTACCCACAGGTGAACTATGGCTACACCTTC
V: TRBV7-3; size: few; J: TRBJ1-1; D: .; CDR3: CASSPGGANTEAFF; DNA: TGTGCCAGCAGCCCTGGGGGGGCGAACACTGAAGCTTTCTTT
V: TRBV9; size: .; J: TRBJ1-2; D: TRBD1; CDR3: CASSVSQGALDGYTF; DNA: TGTGCCAGCAGCGTATCTCAGGGGGCGCTTGATGGCTACACCTTC
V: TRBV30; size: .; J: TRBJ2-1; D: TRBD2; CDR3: CAWSHRGRGGRNEQFF; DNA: TGTGCCTGGAGCCACCGAGGGCGGGGGGGCCGCAATGAGCAGTTCTTC
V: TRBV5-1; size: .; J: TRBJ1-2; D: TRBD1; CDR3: CASSARTGGDYTF; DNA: TGCGCCAGCAGCGCCCGGACAGGAGGTGACTACACCTTC
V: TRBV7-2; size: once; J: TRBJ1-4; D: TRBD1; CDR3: CASSPQPGPQRGPNEKLFF; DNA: TGTGCCAGCAGCCCACAACCGGGACCCCAGAGGGGGCCTAATGAAAAACTGTTTTTT
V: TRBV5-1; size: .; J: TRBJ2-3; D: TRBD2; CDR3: CASSLRGSGGSDTQYF; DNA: TGCGCCAGCAGCTTGCGGGGTAGCGGGGGTTCAGATACGCAGTATTTT